This T cell receptor beta chain was captured in a study of T cell responses to AZD1222 COVID-19 vaccine (dated by TCRdb to 2020 to 2023). About the study as a whole: AZD1222 recipients whose second dose came at about 4 weeks and those whose second dose came at about 12 weeks were combined into one group, since spike-specific TCR depth and breadth did not differ between the two schedules. TCR sequencing covered roughly 230 trial participants: 200 to 220 given two doses of AZD1222 and 26 given two doses of MenACWY control vaccine. Trial participants were enrolled into age subgroups of 18-55, 56-69 and 70-plus years, which contained about 150, 28 and 57 TCR-sequenced participants, respectively. Overall results and qualifications from the work: Conclusions about previously exposed vaccinees were limited because only six AZD1222 recipients were SARS-CoV-2 seropositive at baseline. Nearly half of unique spike-specific TCRs reportedly recognized epitopes outside regions mutated in the B.1.351 and B.1.1.7 variants. No day 14 peak-response samples were available, so repertoires were characterized only after the peak T cell response. A significant rise in spike-specific TCR breadth and depth was observed after two AZD1222 doses relative to day 0 and relative to MenACWY recipients. In the small 56-69-year group, the increase in depth fell short of significance, most likely because of low power. Vaccine-associated CD4 TCRs spanned the whole spike protein, with dominant responses in regions 160-218 and 743-854. Most participants were white British and females outnumbered males, and the authors suggested that clonal diversity may have been underestimated.

From the cysteine up to the phenylalanine, the CDR3 has a length of 13 residues. Kept here is only the CDR3 DNA, which spans 39 bases and is read in frame from base 1. For this chain, trimming is 4 bases at the V end and 6 bases at the J end, and the number of junction bases without a gene match is 3. For CDR1 and CDR2, the germline V gene lists SQVTM and ANQGSEA. Points on this clone: The antigen it recognizes is unknown. No base quality values were provided; no much bigger clone lies one nucleotide off.

In light of the paper, this sample's time point label describes: baseline before first vaccination. Samples from vaccinated people were obtained from the UK trials COV001 and COV002, which included a single-blind randomized controlled phase 2/3 trial of AZD1222 (ChAdOx1 nCoV-19) in healthy adults. Trial participant PBMC samples were collected at day 0 and day 28 after the second dose for TCRbeta chain sequencing. The CDR3 regions of human TCRbeta chains were analyzed by immunosequencing. The authors' pipeline ran thus. Repertoire TCRs were checked for matches against a reference library of SARS-CoV-2-specific TCRs that had been generated using the MIRA antigen-specificity platform. Breadth was defined as the fraction of unique TCRs that were SARS-CoV-2-associated. Depth was defined as the fraction of total T cells that were SARS-CoV-2-associated. Using the MIRA data, each spike-specific TCR was mapped to the spike region that the TCR reacts to and placed in a CD4 or CD8 class. Log10-transformed breadth and depth values were compared by one-way ANOVA with Sidak's multiple comparisons tests. TCRdb holds this immuneACCESS table with in-frame rearrangements only. Some clones are missing; in checked studies, unresolved V genes explain under half, and the rest has no known cause. That table supplies the V and J calls and clone size; D and trimming were determined from the DNA. The sample profile shows about 160,000 clones; about 89% of them were found once. Clones ranked in the top ten supply 1.9% of the sample.

This specimen was peripheral blood, taken on day 0 of AZD1222 vaccination. The V and J segments used are TRBV29-1 and TRBJ2-7, with 13 junctional bases fitting TRBD2. The sequence was collected from an adult in good health. The DNA is TGCAGCGTTGGGACTAGCGGGAGAGGCGAGCAGTACTTC. It translates as CSVGTSGRGEQYF.